These T cell receptor beta chains were read from a single sample in a study of blood T cell dynamics during melanoma immunotherapy. TCRdb keeps only in-frame clones here, not all; method: immunoSEQ multiplex PCR. The sample carries 8,500 to 10,000 clones, about 87% recorded once. The sequencing here drew on blood, taken from a patient treated with checkpoint blockade. The receptors originated from a human donor with melanoma. CDR3s include the opening cysteine and the closing phenylalanine or tryptophan. For some rows the clone size is stated as once, few or many, or as a class when expanded; others skip it.

TRBJ2-3	.	TRBV7-3	CASSPGTSGSTDTQYF
TRBJ2-3	.	TRBV10-2	CASSEVVGLSYF
TRBJ1-1	once	TRBV2	CATSGQGNTEAFF
TRBJ2-1	.	TRBV7-9	CASSLVASEYNEQFF
TRBJ2-1	.	TRBV10-2	CASRMGLGTEQFF
TRBJ1-1	once	TRBV12-5	CASGLGQQAFF
TRBJ1-1	.	TRBV9	CASRRQGGNTEAFF
TRBJ2-7	.	TRBV28	CASSFSGAYEQYF
TRBJ2-7	once	TRBV19	CASSRGHGPNYEQYF
TRBJ1-2	.	TRBV7-2	CASSLDQGRYTF
TRBJ1-5	.	TRBV19	CASSIMAGRQPQHF
TRBJ2-1	.	TRBV19	CASSALTRVNEQFF
TRBJ1-2	.	TRBV9	CASSPRDRESYGYTF
TRBJ1-2	.	TRBV5-1	CASSLGQRDGYTF
TRBJ2-4	.	TRBV19	CASSIWAGENIQYF
TRBJ1-1	once	TRBV27	CASSLSSGGLAEAFF
TRBJ2-7	once	TRBV5-6	CASSLGSMQYF
TRBJ2-7	.	TRBV29-1	CSASSWGRPDEQYF
TRBJ2-7	.	TRBV6-5	CASSPPPGKQYF
TRBJ2-5	.	TRBV7-7	CASSPGLAGGPGQETQYF
TRBJ1-1	.	TRBV2	CASSEGGHTEAFF
TRBJ2-2	.	TRBV9	CASSPRATGGGELFF
TRBJ2-5	.	TRBV7-9	CASSLGSGSKGTQYF
TRBJ1-5	.	TRBV28	CASRLPGQGPLVEPLPGQPQHF
TRBJ2-1	.	TRBV11-1	CASSSRQGGAAYNEQFF
TRBJ1-2	.	TRBV19	CASSIDSGYGYTF
TRBJ2-1	once	TRBV7-2	CASSLAGPSYNEQFF
TRBJ2-7	.	TRBV5-4	CASTPGGRGGHEQYF
TRBJ2-3	.	TRBV28	CASSSRISTDTQYF
TRBJ2-7	.	TRBV7-6	CASSLGGRGGEQYF
TRBJ2-1	.	TRBV4-2	CASSQAYQRDNEQFF
TRBJ2-5	.	TRBV4-3	CASSQGLAGGGETQYF
TRBJ1-4	.	TRBV6-5	CASSTRREKLFF
TRBJ1-2	.	TRBV9	CASSVGGDASYGYTF
TRBJ2-7	.	TRBV7-8	CASSLGISYEQYF
TRBJ2-1	.	TRBV5-6	CASSLGQVSYNEQFF
TRBJ2-7	.	TRBV9	CASGRTGNSYEQYF
TRBJ2-6	.	TRBV18	CASSPPTSSGANVLTF
TRBJ2-7	.	TRBV7-3	CASSPGTVHEQYF
TRBJ1-4	.	TRBV28	CASRPTGRTNEKLFF